The rows below give T cell receptor beta chains drawn from one sample of a study of OX40 agonist ivuxolimab in advanced cancers. The table came from immunoSEQ multiplex PCR; TCRdb's copy has only in-frame clones and leaves some out. The sample consists of over 50,000 clones, roughly 90% of them appearing once. The source material was CD4+ or CD8+ T cells sorted from blood, sampled in a trial of the OX40 agonist ivuxolimab. The receptors were sampled from an adult with an advanced solid tumor such as melanoma, head and neck, liver or kidney cancer. Both conserved end residues are part of each CDR3. The order of the fields is V gene, CDR3 protein.

V: TRBV6-5
CDR3: CASRTGPDYGYTF

V: TRBV7-9
CDR3: CASSLVAEETQYF

V: TRBV27
CDR3: CASSLSLGYEQYF

V: TRBV12-2
CDR3: CASRPRTEPYEQYF

V: TRBV19
CDR3: CASSIDWGQGNQPQHF

V: TRBV7-3
CDR3: CASSRGPSVSTDTQYF

V: TRBV7-9
CDR3: CAGGPSYNEQFF

V: TRBV4-3
CDR3: CASSLDRLRQPQHF

V: TRBV6-6
CDR3: CASSLTGELFF

V: TRBV5-6
CDR3: CASSNSDSDSSYEQYF

V: TRBV21-1
CDR3: CASSHRVTPVNQPQHF

V: TRBV14
CDR3: CASSPYSFTLGEHYGYTF

V: TRBV20-1
CDR3: CSVGQNYEQYF

V: TRBV4-3
CDR3: CASSYGTGGLNTEAFF